A single sample gave rise to the 20 T cell receptor beta chains below, sequenced in a study of T cells in localized non-small cell lung cancer. Generated by immunoSEQ multiplex PCR, the TCRdb table keeps only in-frame clones and is missing some. The data show 40,000 to 65,000 clones, with over 70% seen just once and roughly 15% held by the top ten. Here the sequenced sample was peripheral blood mononuclear cells, taken before any cancer treatment. Every receptor here comes from a man between 40 and 70 years old with stage III lung adenocarcinoma.

With respect to this clone: At one end the junction does not follow the germline gene, possibly because of a read error. The chain links TRBV5-1 to TRBJ2-7, with D tentatively TRBD1 or TRBD2 (5 bases each). There are 14 residues in the CDR3. CDR1 is SGHRS, CDR2 YFSETQ, per germline. The CDR3 region is CASSSGGGTYEQYF. The CDR3 DNA follows: TGTGCCAGCAGCTCTGGTGGGGGTACCTACGAGCAGTACTTC.

Notes on this clone: At one end the junction does not follow the germline gene, possibly because of a read error. This chain uses TRBV27 with TRBJ1-1; D is unclear. The CDR3 covers 13 residues. Germline loops: CDR1 MNHEY, CDR2 SMNVEV (reference sequence). The CDR3 protein is CASSISGNTEAFF. CDR3 nucleotide sequence: TGTGCCAGCAGTATATCAGGGAACACTGAAGCTTTCTTT.

This chain connects TRBV29-1 to TRBJ2-7, with 9 bases that match TRBD1. Germline V lookup: CDR1 SQVTM, CDR2 ANQGSEA. The CDR3 has 15 residues. The trim removed 8 bases at V and 5 bases at J, leaving 16 bases unmatched. The CDR3 bases are TGCAGCAACCGGGACAGGGCATTAGAAAAAAACGAGCAGTACTTC. Its protein is CSNRDRALEKNEQYF.

By proportion, this clone is medium-sized. The J gene is TRBJ2-1, the V gene TRBV7-3, with 7 bases identical to TRBD2. Germline values: CDR1 SGHTA, CDR2 FQGTGA. V lost 3 bases to trimming and J lost 10 bases; unmatched junction nucleotides: 9. The CDR3 contains 14 residues. Written as DNA, the CDR3 is TGTGCCAGCAGCTTGCACCAAGGAGCGGGGGAGCAGTTCTTC. Translating it yields CASSLHQGAGEQFF.

The chain couples TRBV19 to TRBJ2-7; no clear D. The CDR3 length is 12 residues. CDR1 and CDR2 from the germline V gene are LNHDA and SQIVND (reference sequence). V was clipped by 5 bases and J by 5 bases, with 10 bases between them. The CDR3 region is CASSLTPDEQYF. CDR3 DNA sequence: TGTGCCAGTAGTCTAACGCCGGACGAGCAGTACTTC. Together with reference TRBV19 and TRBJ2-7, the CDR3 gives the full variable domain: DGGITQSPKYLFRKEGQNVTLSCEQNLNHDAMYWYRQDPGQGLRLIYYSQIVNDFQKGDIAEGYSVSREKKESFPLTVTSAQKNPTAFYLCASSLTPDEQYFGPGTRLTVT.

This sequence joins TRBV7-9 and TRBJ2-1; D tentatively fits TRBD1 or TRBD2 (5 bases each). V lost 3 bases and J 8 bases, leaving 11 bases between the germline ends. Germline V lookup: CDR1 SEHNR, CDR2 FQNEAQ (reference sequence). The CDR3 runs 13 residues. DNA for the CDR3: TGTGCCAGCAGCTTGGGGCGGGCCGATGAGCAGTTCTTC. Amino acid sequence: CASSLGRADEQFF.

This clone was found a few times. This chain connects TRBV29-1 to TRBJ2-5, with a weak D call TRBD1 (6 bases). V was clipped by 3 bases and J by 9 bases, with 11 bases between them. The CDR3 extends over 11 amino acids. CDR1 and CDR2 (germline): SQVTM, ANQGSEA. The CDR3, as DNA: TGCAGCGTTGATAAGGGGGTGGCCCAGTACTTC. This encodes CSVDKGVAQYF.

The chain employs TRBV4-3 and TRBJ1-4; D is uncertain. From germline, CDR1 is LGHNA and CDR2 YSLEER. Trimming stripped 0 bases from V and 4 bases from J, with 9 bases between. CDR3 length equals 15 residues. CDR3 coding DNA: TGCGCCAGCAGCCAAGAAGTGAAGGGTAATGAAAAACTGTTTTTT. Encoded protein: CASSQEVKGNEKLFF.

This clone was recorded a few times. This sequence joins TRBV11-3 and TRBJ1-2; no clear D. V shed 0 bases and J shed 1 base, with 9 bases lying between them. Looked up from germline, CDR1 is SGHNT and CDR2 is YENEEA. The CDR3 has 15 amino acids. For the CDR3, the DNA is TGTGCCAGCAGCTTAGATCGGAGAAGTAACTATGGCTACACCTTC. Protein product: CASSLDRRSNYGYTF.

The rearrangement joins TRBV30 to TRBJ2-7; 8 positions agree with TRBD1. After removal of 3 bases from V and 0 bases from J, the junction contained 7 bases not matched to a gene. The CDR3 extends over 15 amino acids. Germline CDR1 GTSNPN, CDR2 SVGIG (reference sequence). Here the CDR3 reads CAWSSTGDFSYEQYF. As DNA, the CDR3 is TGTGCCTGGAGCTCGACAGGGGACTTCTCCTACGAGCAGTACTTC.

The genes are TRBV2 and TRBJ2-7, with 9 nucleotides matching TRBD1. Germline loops: CDR1 SNHLY, CDR2 FYNNEI. Germline trimming cut 4 bases from V and 6 bases from J; bases unmatched to any gene: 1. There are 12 residues in the CDR3. The CDR3 nucleotides read TGTGCCAGCAGTGTGGACAGGGGCGAGCAGTACTTC. It yields the protein CASSVDRGEQYF.

CDR3 region: CASSPTGRDNEQFF. DNA of the CDR3: TGTGCCAGCTCACCGACAGGGCGGGACAATGAGCAGTTCTTC. The chain uses TRBV18 and TRBJ2-1; 7 bases agree with TRBD1. V shed 3 bases and J 5 bases; nucleotides not matched to a gene: 4. The CDR3 sequence is 14 residues long. Germline CDR1 and CDR2: KGHSH and LQKENI.

The CDR3 coding sequence is TGTGCCAGCAGCCGACAGGGAATCTACGAGCAGTACTTC. It is translated as CASSRQGIYEQYF. The genes are TRBV7-6 and TRBJ2-7; 7 bases fit TRBD1. V gave up 5 bases and J gave up 3 bases; unmatched junction bases: 4. The CDR3 runs to 13 residues. Germline V gene lookup returns CDR1 SGHVS and CDR2 FNYEAQ.

The rearrangement uses TRBV29-1 and TRBJ1-1; TRBD1 is a possible D gene (5 bases). CDR1 and CDR2 from the germline V gene are SQVTM and ANQGSEA. With 1 base removed from V and 1 base from J, the gap between germline ends came to 10 bases. The CDR3 covers 14 residues. CDR3 coding DNA: TGCAGCGTTGAAGTAAAGGGGTCGAACACTGAAGCTTTCTTT. This codes for CSVEVKGSNTEAFF.

CDR3 in amino acids: CASSPEYEQYF. The CDR3 DNA reads TGTGCCAGCAGCCCGGAGTACGAGCAGTACTTC. The V gene is TRBV7-9, the J gene TRBJ2-7; D gene ambiguous. This CDR3 has 11 residues. Trimming left V 5 bases short and J 4 bases short, with 6 bases between. Per germline, CDR1 SEHNR and CDR2 FQNEAQ (reference sequence).

The V call is TRBV7-2, the J call TRBJ2-1, with TRBD2 as a possible D gene (6 bases). V lost 5 bases, J lost 7 bases, and 15 bases lay in between. Germline CDR1 reads SGHTA; CDR2 reads FQGNSA. The CDR3 totals 14 residues. The CDR3 here is CASSQRDSRNEQFF. The CDR3 region has the DNA TGTGCCAGCAGCCAACGGGACTCGCGTAATGAGCAGTTCTTC.

The chain joins TRBV6-6 to TRBJ1-5; no clear D. V was trimmed by 4 bases and J by 1 base, leaving 11 bases between them. Germline CDR1 is MNHNY and CDR2 is SVGAGI (reference sequence). This CDR3 region has 15 residues. CDR3 sequence reads: CASSWGFGSNQPQHF. The CDR3 region has the DNA TGTGCCAGCAGTTGGGGATTCGGGAGCAATCAGCCCCAGCATTTT.

The chain recombines TRBV5-1 with TRBJ1-2; D remains ambiguous. The CDR3 length is 13 residues. The germline V gene encodes CDR1 SGHRS and CDR2 YFSETQ. Trimming stripped 4 bases from V and 0 bases from J, with 7 bases between. Here the CDR3 reads CASSPRANYGYTF. The CDR3 nucleotides read TGCGCCAGCAGCCCAAGGGCTAACTATGGCTACACCTTC.

CDR3 sequence reads: CATLSLREGGNEQFF. The CDR3 bases are TGTGCCACCCTCTCCCTGCGGGAGGGGGGCAATGAGCAGTTCTTC. The rearrangement joins TRBV11-2 to TRBJ2-1; TRBD2 agrees at 9 bases. CDR3 length: 15 amino acids. CDR1 and CDR2 (germline): SGHAT, FQNNGV. V trimming: 10 bases; J trimming: 6 bases; junction bases outside the gene matches: 13.

This rearrangement joins TRBV9 to TRBJ2-3; the D is unclear. The V gene lost 4 bases and the J gene lost 1 base, with 10 bases spanning the gap. This CDR3 comprises 14 residues. Germline V gene lookup returns CDR1 SGDLS and CDR2 YYNGEE. CDR3: CASSIGFGTDTQYF. The CDR3 nucleotides are TGTGCCAGCAGCATAGGGTTTGGCACAGATACGCAGTATTTT. Based on the CDR3 plus reference TRBV9 and TRBJ2-3, the full variable domain is DSGVTQTPKHLITATGQRVTLRCSPRSGDLSVYWYQQSLDQGLQFLIQYYNGEERAKGNILERFSAQQFPDLHSELNLSSLELGDSALYFCASSIGFGTDTQYFGPGTRLTVL.